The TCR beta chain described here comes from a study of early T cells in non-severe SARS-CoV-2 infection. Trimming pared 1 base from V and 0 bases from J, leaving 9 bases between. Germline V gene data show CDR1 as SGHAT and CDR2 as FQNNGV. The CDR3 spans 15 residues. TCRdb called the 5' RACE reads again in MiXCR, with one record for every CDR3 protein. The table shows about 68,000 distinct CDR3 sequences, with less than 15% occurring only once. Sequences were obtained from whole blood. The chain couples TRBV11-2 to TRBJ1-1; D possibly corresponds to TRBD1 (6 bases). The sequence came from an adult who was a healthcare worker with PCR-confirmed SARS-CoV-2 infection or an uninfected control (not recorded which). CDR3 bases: TGTGCCAGCAGCTTAGTACAGGGTGTGAACACTGAAGCTTTCTTT. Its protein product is CASSLVQGVNTEAFF.